These T cell receptor beta chains were read from a single sample in a study of graft-versus-host responses after intestinal transplantation. For these receptors, no antigen is known. Only in-frame clones appear in the TCRdb table, and some are missing; sequencing was by immunoSEQ multiplex PCR. The sample has just under 85,000 clones, approximately 90% seen once. Material: unstimulated CD8+ T cells sorted from spleen or lymph node cells, obtained before transplant. The receptors were gathered from a human donor who was the organ donor for an intestinal transplant. CDR3s include the opening cysteine and the closing phenylalanine or tryptophan. D genes are given only for firm matches. Rows give clone size only sometimes, using once, few, many, or a class for an expanded clone.

v_gene,d_gene,len,abundance,j_gene,CDR3aa,CDR3nt
TRBV9,-,14,-,TRBJ2-7,CASSPGGQIYEQYF,TGTGCCAGCAGCCCCGGTGGACAGATCTACGAGCAGTACTTC
TRBV6-5,-,15,few,TRBJ1-6,CASSYSPGGESPLHF,TGTGCCAGCAGTTACTCGCCAGGCGGCGAATCACCCCTCCACTTT
TRBV5-6,-,15,once,TRBJ1-3,CASSLEGISGNTIYF,TGTGCCAGCAGCTTGGAGGGGATCTCTGGAAACACCATATATTTT
TRBV4-1,-,17,-,TRBJ2-5,CASSQDEGYGGEETQYF,TGCGCCAGCAGCCAAGATGAAGGGTACGGCGGCGAAGAGACCCAGTACTTC
TRBV11-2,-,16,-,TRBJ1-1,CASSSLAPGMDTEAFF,TGTGCCAGCAGCTCGTTGGCCCCAGGGATGGACACTGAAGCTTTCTTT
TRBV11-2,-,12,-,TRBJ2-2,CASSFNTGELFF,TGTGCCAGCAGCTTTAACACCGGGGAGCTGTTTTTT
TRBV5-4,TRBD2,16,-,TRBJ2-3,CASSPMTSGGTDTQYF,TGTGCCAGCAGCCCAATGACTAGCGGGGGCACAGATACGCAGTATTTT
TRBV5-1,-,13,-,TRBJ2-1,CASSLVEHVGQFF,TGCGCCAGCAGCTTGGTTGAGCATGTGGGGCAGTTCTTC
TRBV13,-,17,-,TRBJ1-2,CASSRPVLPGAFYGYTF,TGTGCCAGCAGCCGCCCCGTGCTTCCCGGGGCGTTCTATGGCTACACCTTC
TRBV9,-,10,-,TRBJ1-2,CASSHHGYTF,TGTGCCAGCAGCCACCATGGCTACACCTTC
TRBV27,-,14,-,TRBJ1-2,CASSFVGGAIGYTF,TGTGCCAGCAGTTTTGTGGGGGGCGCGATCGGCTACACCTTC
TRBV7-9,-,12,-,TRBJ2-1,CASSFSGSEQFF,TGTGCCAGCAGCTTTTCGGGAAGTGAGCAGTTCTTC
TRBV6-1,-,15,-,TRBJ1-1,CVSSEFPGEDTEAFF,TGTGTCAGCAGTGAATTCCCAGGGGAGGACACTGAAGCTTTCTTT
TRBV27,-,16,-,TRBJ2-7,CASSFNGGQSSYEQYF,TGTGCCAGCAGTTTTAATGGGGGCCAAAGCTCCTACGAGCAGTACTTC